This TCR beta chain was found in a study of blood T cell repertoires in COVID-19. The CDR3 covers 12 residues. The V end lost 6 bases, the J end lost 1 base, and 9 bases lay between the germline ends. CDR1 is SQVTM, CDR2 ANQGSEA, per germline. The table came from immunoSEQ multiplex PCR; TCRdb's copy has only in-frame clones and leaves some out. The table records about 58,000 clones, approximately 91% of them present only once. Sequencing was done on a sample of peripheral blood. V and J are TRBV29-1 and TRBJ1-1; D is unclear. The origin of this receptor is a woman in her 70s with active COVID-19. CDR3 sequence: CSVARGNTEAFF. Written as DNA, the CDR3 is TGCAGCGTCGCACGGGGGAACACTGAAGCTTTCTTT.